The clone carrying this T cell receptor beta chain was recorded many times. The antigen remains unidentified. This sample was taken from a study of T-cell reconstitution after alpha-beta-depleted transplantation in children. The study's findings and limits: Several hundred rapidly expanded clones from non-depleted graft cells reportedly supplied alpha-beta T cells about two months post-transplant. Some patients showed high day-60 TCRbeta diversity, which derived from surviving recipient T cells and thymic progenitors. The authors attributed T-cell counts and diversity one year after transplant mostly to newly produced T cells.

The CDR3 runs 15 residues. With 0 bases clipped from V and 7 bases from J, the junction kept 5 bases outside the gene matches. The germline V gene encodes CDR1 SGHTA and CDR2 FQGNSA. Unique molecular identifiers were used to barcode this TCRbeta library. TCRdb re-analysed the PCR reads in MiXCR, keeping a single row per CDR3 protein. Of 600,000 or so distinct CDR3 sequences listed, around 23% are singletons. V usage is TRBV7-2 and J usage is TRBJ2-2; TRBD1 agrees at 7 bases. The sequenced sample was PBMCs, mostly from graft donor cells, obtained 360 days after TCRalphabeta/CD19-depleted stem cell transplant. The sequence came from a boy under three years old who had a stem cell transplant for acute myeloid leukemia, so the T cells may come from the graft donor. The CDR3 coding sequence is TGTGCCAGCAGCTTAGCAGGGGGCACGATCGGGGAGCTGTTTTTT. Amino acid sequence: CASSLAGGTIGELFF.